This T cell receptor (beta chain) comes out of a study of T cell responses to AZD1222 COVID-19 vaccine. CDR3 length: 13 residues. Germline CDR1 reads MNHEY; CDR2 reads SVGAGI. Trimming took off 7 bases at V and 1 base at J, with 11 bases between the two ends. With regard to this clone: Its cognate antigen is unknown.

The method was immunoSEQ multiplex PCR; TCRdb's version includes in-frame clones alone and lacks a portion of them. Of 150,000 to 160,000 clones detected, about nine tenths appear once; the ten largest clones hold 6.9%. Overall study findings and caveats: Recipients of AZD1222 seropositive at baseline numbered only five or six. Spike-specific TCR breadth rose after two AZD1222 doses, and depth rose as well.

This TCR was recovered from an adult who had recovered from COVID-19. The sample consisted of peripheral blood, taken after recovery from COVID-19. J is TRBJ2-7 and V is TRBV6-5; D uncertain. DNA for the CDR3: TGTGCCAGCACCCCCATACCTTCCTACGAGCAGTACTTC. Its translation: CASTPIPSYEQYF.